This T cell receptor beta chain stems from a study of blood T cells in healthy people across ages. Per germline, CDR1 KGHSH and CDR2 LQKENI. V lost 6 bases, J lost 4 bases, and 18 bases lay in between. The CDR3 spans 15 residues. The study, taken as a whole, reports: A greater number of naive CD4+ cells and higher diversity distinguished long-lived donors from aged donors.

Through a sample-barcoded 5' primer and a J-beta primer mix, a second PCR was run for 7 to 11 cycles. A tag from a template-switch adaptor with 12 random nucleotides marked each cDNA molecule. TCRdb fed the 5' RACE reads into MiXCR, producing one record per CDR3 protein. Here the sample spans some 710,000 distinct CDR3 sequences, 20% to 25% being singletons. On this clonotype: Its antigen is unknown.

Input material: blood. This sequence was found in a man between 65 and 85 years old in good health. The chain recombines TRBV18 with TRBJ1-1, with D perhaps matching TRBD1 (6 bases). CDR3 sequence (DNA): TGTGCCAGCTCCCCTTCAGGGGTGAGGGGCACTGAAGCTTTCTTT. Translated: CASSPSGVRGTEAFF.